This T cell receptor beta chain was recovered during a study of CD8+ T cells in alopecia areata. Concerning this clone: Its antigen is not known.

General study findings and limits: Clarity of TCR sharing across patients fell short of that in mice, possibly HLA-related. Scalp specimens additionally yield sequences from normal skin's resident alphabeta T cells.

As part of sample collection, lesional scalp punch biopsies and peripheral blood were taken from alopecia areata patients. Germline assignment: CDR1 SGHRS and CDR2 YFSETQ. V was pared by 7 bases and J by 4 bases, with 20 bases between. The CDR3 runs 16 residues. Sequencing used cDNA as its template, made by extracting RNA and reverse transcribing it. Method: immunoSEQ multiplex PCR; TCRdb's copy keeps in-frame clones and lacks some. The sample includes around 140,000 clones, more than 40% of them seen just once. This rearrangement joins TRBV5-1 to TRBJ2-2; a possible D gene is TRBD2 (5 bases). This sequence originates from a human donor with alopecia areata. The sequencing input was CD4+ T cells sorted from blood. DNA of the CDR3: TGCGCCAGCGGGGAATCCCGGGGTATTGGCACCGGGGAGCTGTTTTTT. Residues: CASGESRGIGTGELFF.